The 29 T cell receptor beta chains below come from one sample, sequenced in a study of cytomegalovirus exposure and HLA in healthy donors. Using immunoSEQ multiplex PCR, the repertoire was profiled, and TCRdb retains in-frame clones only, with some absent. This table holds 200,000 to 300,000 clones, 70% to 90% found once. The material sequenced was PBMCs. The receptors derive from a woman aged 30 to 39 in good health and CMV-seropositive.

V usage is TRBV7-2 and J usage is TRBJ1-1; no reliable D call. This CDR3 is built from 13 residues. Trimming removed 3 bases from V and 4 bases from J, with 9 bases in between. The germline V gene has CDR1 SGHTA and CDR2 FQGNSA. The CDR3 spells CASSFSLSTEAFF. CDR3 nucleotides: TGTGCCAGCAGCTTTTCGTTGAGCACTGAAGCTTTCTTT.

This chain joins TRBV9 and TRBJ2-1, with TRBD2 identical over 9 bases. Trimming took 0 bases from V and 1 from J; bases not matched to a gene: 5. CDR3 size: 17 residues. Germline V lookup: CDR1 SGDLS, CDR2 YYNGEE. The CDR3 reads CASSVEASGISYNEQFF. CDR3 sequence (DNA): TGTGCCAGCAGCGTAGAGGCTAGCGGGATATCCTACAATGAGCAGTTCTTC.

The chain employs TRBV10-2 and TRBJ1-4; TRBD1 might be the D (5 bases). Trimming pared 8 bases from V and 8 bases from J, leaving 21 bases between. CDR1 WSHSY and CDR2 SAAADI come from the germline V gene. CDR3 length: 15 residues. The CDR3: CASPCWGVKGEKLFF. As DNA, the CDR3 is TGCGCCAGCCCCTGTTGGGGGGTCAAGGGGGAAAAACTGTTTTTT.

The J gene is TRBJ2-5, the V gene TRBV7-6; 15 positions match TRBD2. CDR1 and CDR2 (germline): SGHVS, FNYEAQ. After removal of 1 base from V and 11 bases from J, the junction contained 5 bases not matched to a gene. This CDR3 is built from 15 residues. CDR3 nucleotide sequence: TGTGCCAGCAGCTTAGGTGGACTAGCGGGGGGGGCACAGTACTTC. It is translated as CASSLGGLAGGAQYF.

This chain joins TRBV5-1 and TRBJ1-4; maybe TRBD1 (5 bases). Germline V gives CDR1 SGHRS, CDR2 YFSETQ. Trimming shortened V by 4 bases and J by 4 bases, and 14 bases separated the two germline ends. The CDR3 totals 15 residues. Here the CDR3 reads CASSPHRQLNEKLFF. As DNA, the CDR3 is TGCGCCAGCAGCCCCCATCGACAGCTTAATGAAAAACTGTTTTTT. The variable domain in full, completed from reference TRBV5-1 and TRBJ1-4, reads KAGVTQTPRYLIKTRGQQVTLSCSPISGHRSVSWYQQTPGQGLQFLFEYFSETQRNKGNFPGRFSGRQFSNSRSEMNVSTLELGDSALYLCASSPHRQLNEKLFFGSGTQLSVL.

In its sample, this clone was seen once. The CDR3 DNA follows: TGTGCCAGCAGCATTACAGGGACTGGAAACACCATATATTTT. Translated, it gives CASSITGTGNTIYF. The V and J genes are TRBV7-8 and TRBJ1-3; TRBD1 is a possible D gene (6 bases). The CDR3 runs to 14 residues. Germline V CDR1 and CDR2: SGHVS, FQNEAQ. The germline V and J ends were trimmed by 5 bases and 2 bases, with 10 bases remaining between them.

This chain connects TRBV19 to TRBJ2-7; 7 nucleotides align to TRBD1. In germline, CDR1 is LNHDA, CDR2 SQIVND (reference sequence). V shed 4 bases, J shed 5 bases, and the junction held 8 bases outside the gene matches. This CDR3 comprises 14 residues. The CDR3 DNA reads TGTGCCAGTAGTAGTTCAGGGGGATTCCACGAGCAGTACTTC. This codes for CASSSSGGFHEQYF.

The chain couples TRBV25-1 to TRBJ2-7, with D maybe TRBD1 (5 bases). Germline assignment: CDR1 MGHDK and CDR2 SYGVNS. The CDR3 sequence is 16 residues long. V lost 0 bases to trimming and J lost 3 bases, with 15 bases between them. Here the CDR3 reads CASSEYFGRTIYEQYF. As DNA, the CDR3 is TGTGCCAGCAGTGAATATTTTGGGCGGACAATCTACGAGCAGTACTTC.

The CDR3 spells CASRGQGAEKLFF. In nucleotides, the CDR3 is TGCGCCAGCAGAGGACAGGGGGCTGAAAAACTGTTTTTT. The V call is TRBV5-1, the J call TRBJ1-4, with 11 nucleotides matching TRBD1. Germline CDR1 is SGHRS and CDR2 is YFSETQ. CDR3 length: 13 amino acids. With V trimmed by 5 bases and J by 7 bases, 1 base remained unmatched.

J is TRBJ2-2 and V is TRBV7-7; D is unresolved. V was clipped by 6 bases and J by 6 bases, with 8 bases between them. CDR1 and CDR2 from the germline V gene are SSHAT and FNYEAQ (reference sequence). The CDR3 spans 12 residues. The CDR3 nucleotides read TGTGCCAGCAGTGAGTGGTCCGGGGAGCTGTTTTTT. Translated, it gives CASSEWSGELFF. The variable domain in full, completed from reference TRBV7-7 and TRBJ2-2, reads GAGVSQSPRYKVTKRGQDVTLRCDPISSHATLYWYQQALGQGPEFLTYFNYEAQPDKSGLPSDRFSAERPEGSISTLTIQRTEQRDSAMYRCASSEWSGELFFGEGSRLTVL.

The sample holds one count of this clone. Written as DNA, the CDR3 is TGTGCCAGCAGTTACTCGAGGCTCACTGAAGCTTTCTTT. Translation: CASSYSRLTEAFF. The chain is built from TRBV6-5 and TRBJ1-1; D is unclear. Germline CDR1 reads MNHEY; CDR2 reads SVGAGI. This CDR3 has 13 residues. Trimming left V 0 bases short and J 4 bases short, with 6 bases between.

The genes are TRBV19 and TRBJ1-5; D is possibly TRBD1 (6 bases). Trimming left V 4 bases short and J 3 bases short, with 10 bases between. The length of the CDR3 is 14 residues. Germline CDR1 reads LNHDA; CDR2 reads SQIVND (reference sequence). CDR3 bases: TGTGCCAGTAGTACATGGACAGACAATCAGCCCCAGCATTTT. Translated, it gives CASSTWTDNQPQHF.

The genes are TRBV29-1 and TRBJ2-5, with D maybe TRBD2 (6 bases). CDR1 and CDR2 from the germline V gene are SQVTM and ANQGSEA. Trimming removed 3 bases from V and 7 bases from J, with 27 bases in between. The CDR3 length is 17 residues. CDR3 loop: CSVDTLTEGGLMWTQYF. The CDR3 DNA is TGCAGCGTTGATACGTTGACGGAGGGAGGTTTGATGTGGACCCAGTACTTC.

The rearrangement uses TRBV29-1 and TRBJ1-4; D unclear. CDR3 length: 13 residues. In germline, CDR1 is SQVTM, CDR2 ANQGSEA. With 5 bases removed from V and 7 bases from J, the gap between germline ends came to 14 bases. In DNA, the CDR3 is TGCAGCGTTCTGAAAGGGAGTAGTGAAAAACTGTTTTTT. This codes for CSVLKGSSEKLFF.

This chain joins TRBV2 and TRBJ2-1; a possible D gene is TRBD1 (5 bases). CDR3 length: 16 residues. V was trimmed by 7 bases and J by 0 bases, leaving 16 bases between them. The germline CDR1 and CDR2 sequences are SNHLY and FYNNEI. The CDR3 is CASTGRSQDSYNEQFF. CDR3 bases: TGTGCCAGCACCGGACGGTCACAGGACTCCTACAATGAGCAGTTCTTC.

This chain connects TRBV27 to TRBJ2-2; 12 nucleotides agree with TRBD2. The CDR3 is 15 residues long. Germline V gene data show CDR1 as MNHEY and CDR2 as SMNVEV (reference sequence). V lost 4 bases, J lost 5 bases, and 2 bases stayed unmatched. As DNA, the CDR3 is TGTGCCAGCAGTTGGCTAGCGGGAGGGACCGGGGAGCTGTTTTTT. Residues: CASSWLAGGTGELFF.

The chain uses TRBV10-1 and TRBJ2-7, with 8 bases matching TRBD2. The germline gives CDR1 WNHNN, CDR2 SYGVQD (reference sequence). CDR3 length: 16 residues. With 3 bases clipped from V and 2 bases from J, the junction kept 9 bases outside the gene matches. The CDR3 coding sequence is TGCGCCAGCAGTGACCGGACGACTAGCGACCCCTACGAGCAGTACTTC. This translates into CASSDRTTSDPYEQYF.

Written as DNA, the CDR3 is TGTGCCAGCTCTAGGGACAGGATCGGTGGGCAGTACTTC. This gives the protein CASSRDRIGGQYF. The V call is TRBV2, the J call TRBJ2-7, with TRBD1 identical over 8 bases. CDR3 length: 13 amino acids. J lost 9 bases, V lost 8 bases, and 12 bases had no gene match. The V gene's germline CDR1 is SNHLY and CDR2 FYNNEI.

V usage is TRBV11-2 and J usage is TRBJ1-5; 8 bases align to TRBD1. The germline V gene has CDR1 SGHAT and CDR2 FQNNGV. CDR3 length: 14 amino acids. The J segment lost 5 bases and the V segment lost 5 bases, leaving 5 bases of the junction unmatched. The CDR3 DNA reads TGTGCCAGCAGCCCCGGACAGGGATATCAGCCCCAGCATTTT. It yields the protein CASSPGQGYQPQHF.

J is TRBJ2-5 and V is TRBV7-2; 7 bases agree with TRBD2. Germline V gives CDR1 SGHTA, CDR2 FQGNSA. Trimming cost V 7 bases and J 9 bases; bases outside gene matches: 14. This CDR3 contains 14 residues. Written as DNA, the CDR3 is TGTGCCAGCAACCCGGGACTACCCGGGTCGTCCCAGTACTTC. It is translated as CASNPGLPGSSQYF.

This rearrangement joins TRBV5-4 to TRBJ2-2, with 11 bases identical to TRBD1. The V segment lost 2 bases and the J segment 6 bases; nucleotides outside the gene matches: 6. The CDR3 has 16 residues. CDR1 and CDR2 (germline): SGHNT, YYREEE (reference sequence). CDR3 DNA sequence: TGTGCCAGCAGCTTCACCGGGACAGGGGGGTCCGGGGAGCTGTTTTTT. The encoded protein is CASSFTGTGGSGELFF.

This sequence joins TRBV7-2 and TRBJ2-7, with a possible D match to TRBD1 (5 bases). V lost 2 bases, J lost 2 bases, and 10 bases lay in between. Germline-derived CDR1 and CDR2 are SGHTA and FQGNSA. This CDR3 spans 14 amino acids. The DNA for the CDR3 is TGTGCCAGCAGCTTACAGGGCCCTCCCTACGAGCAGTACTTC. Protein product: CASSLQGPPYEQYF.

The chain is built from TRBV6-5 and TRBJ2-3, with D possibly being TRBD1 (5 bases). Trimming pared 2 bases from V and 1 base from J, leaving 13 bases between. This CDR3 region has 16 residues. The germline V gene encodes CDR1 MNHEY and CDR2 SVGAGI. In DNA, the CDR3 is TGTGCCAGCAGTTACGGTTCAGGGATGCGCACAGATACGCAGTATTTT. Translated, it gives CASSYGSGMRTDTQYF.

This clone is a singleton in its sample. The chain uses TRBV10-3 and TRBJ2-3; TRBD2 matches 9 bases. Trimming took 6 bases from V and 4 from J; bases not matched to a gene: 23. Germline V gives CDR1 ENHRY, CDR2 SYGVKD. The CDR3 is 20 residues long. CDR3 nucleotide sequence: TGTGCCATCAGCCACGGTCGGGGGCTAGCGGGACCCTGGGTCCCAGATACGCAGTATTTT. Residues: CAISHGRGLAGPWVPDTQYF.

This clone was seen more than once but under ten times. V and J are TRBV2 and TRBJ1-1, with D unresolved. Looked up from germline, CDR1 is SNHLY and CDR2 is FYNNEI. Trimming removed 3 bases from V and 1 base from J, with 9 bases in between. There are 14 residues in the CDR3. DNA of the CDR3: TGTGCCAGCAGTGAGTGGCAGTCGAACACTGAAGCTTTCTTT. This translates into CASSEWQSNTEAFF.

The V and J genes are TRBV7-6 and TRBJ1-4, with 7 bases fitting TRBD1. The ends lost 5 bases at V and 10 bases at J; junction bases unmatched: 13. Germline CDR1 is SGHVS and CDR2 is FNYEAQ. The CDR3 has 15 amino acids. CDR3 sequence (DNA): TGTGCCAGCAGCCTATCAGGGGGTAACAGGGGAAAACTGTTTTTT. It codes for CASSLSGGNRGKLFF.

The chain recombines TRBV9 with TRBJ1-2; D gene ambiguous. Trimming removed 0 bases from V and 8 bases from J, with 11 bases in between. Germline V gives CDR1 SGDLS, CDR2 YYNGEE. CDR3 size: 13 residues. CDR3 bases: TGTGCCAGCAGCGTAGAGAGTCGAGGAGGCTACACCTTC. Translating it yields CASSVESRGGYTF.

The chain combines TRBV11-2 with TRBJ1-1; TRBD1 agrees at 11 bases. The CDR3 runs to 14 residues. The V and J ends lost 6 bases and 7 bases, in that order; junction bases with no gene match: 7. Germline CDR1 and CDR2: SGHAT and FQNNGV. The DNA of the CDR3 is TGTGCCAGCAGGTCCGGGACAGGGGGTCTTGAAGCTTTCTTT. Protein sequence: CASRSGTGGLEAFF.

The chain carries TRBV28 and TRBJ1-5; D unclear. The CDR3 has 14 residues. V was trimmed by 1 base and J by 2 bases, leaving 6 bases between them. The V gene's germline CDR1 is MDHEN and CDR2 SYDVKM. The CDR3 loop reads CASSLSHGNQPQHF. The CDR3 nucleotides are TGTGCCAGCAGTTTATCACATGGCAATCAGCCCCAGCATTTT.